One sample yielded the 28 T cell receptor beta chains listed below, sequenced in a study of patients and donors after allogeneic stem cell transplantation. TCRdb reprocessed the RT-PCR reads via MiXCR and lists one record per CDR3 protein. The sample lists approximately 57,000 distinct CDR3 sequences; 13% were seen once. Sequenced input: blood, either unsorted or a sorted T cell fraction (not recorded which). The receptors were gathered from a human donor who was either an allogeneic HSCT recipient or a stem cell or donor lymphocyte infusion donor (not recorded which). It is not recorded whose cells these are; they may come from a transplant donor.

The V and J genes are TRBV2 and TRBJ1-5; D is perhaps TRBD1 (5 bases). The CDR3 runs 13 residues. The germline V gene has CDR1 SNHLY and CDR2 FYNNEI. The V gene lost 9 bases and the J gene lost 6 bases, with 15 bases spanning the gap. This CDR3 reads CASSGGTGQPQHF. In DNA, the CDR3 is TGTGCCAGTTCGGGGGGGACCGGTCAGCCCCAGCATTTT.

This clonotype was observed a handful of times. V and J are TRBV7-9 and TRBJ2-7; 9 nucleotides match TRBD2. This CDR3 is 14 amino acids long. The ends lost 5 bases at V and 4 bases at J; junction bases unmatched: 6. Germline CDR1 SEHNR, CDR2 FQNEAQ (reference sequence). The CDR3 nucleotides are TGTGCCAGCAGCAAGACTAGCGGAACTTACGAGCAGTACTTC. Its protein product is CASSKTSGTYEQYF.

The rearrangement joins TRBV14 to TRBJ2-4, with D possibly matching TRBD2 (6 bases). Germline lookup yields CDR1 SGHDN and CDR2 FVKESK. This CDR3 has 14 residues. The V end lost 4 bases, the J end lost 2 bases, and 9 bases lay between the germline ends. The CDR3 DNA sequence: TGTGCCAGCAGCCCGGGGGAAACCAAAAACATTCAGTACTTC. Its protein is CASSPGETKNIQYF.

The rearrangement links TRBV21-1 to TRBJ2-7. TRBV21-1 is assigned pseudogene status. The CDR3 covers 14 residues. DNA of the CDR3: TGTGCCAGCAGCCGAGAAGGACCTGACTACGAGCAGTACTTC. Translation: CASSREGPDYEQYF.

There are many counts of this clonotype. DNA for the CDR3: TGTGCCAGCAGCTTTGGCGAAGCTTTCTTT. Protein sequence: CASSFGEAFF. The rearrangement uses TRBV13 and TRBJ1-1; D is ambiguous. V gave up 3 bases and J gave up 8 bases, with 4 bases separating them. CDR3 length equals 10 residues. Germline CDR1 PRHDT, CDR2 FYEKMQ (reference sequence).

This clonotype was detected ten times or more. The CDR3 reads CASSFSPGDNYGYTF. CDR3 nucleotide sequence: TGTGCCAGCAGCTTTTCCCCAGGGGACAACTATGGCTACACCTTC. The genes are TRBV7-2 and TRBJ1-2; D might be TRBD1 (6 bases). This CDR3 contains 15 residues. V lost 3 bases to trimming and J lost 2 bases, with 13 bases between them. Germline CDR1 SGHTA, CDR2 FQGNSA.

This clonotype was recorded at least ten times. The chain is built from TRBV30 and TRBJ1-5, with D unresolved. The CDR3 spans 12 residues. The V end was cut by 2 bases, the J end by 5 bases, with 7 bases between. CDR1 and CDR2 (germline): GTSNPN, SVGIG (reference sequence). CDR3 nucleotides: TGTGCCTGGAGTCCGGAGTATCAGCCCCAGCATTTT. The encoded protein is CAWSPEYQPQHF.

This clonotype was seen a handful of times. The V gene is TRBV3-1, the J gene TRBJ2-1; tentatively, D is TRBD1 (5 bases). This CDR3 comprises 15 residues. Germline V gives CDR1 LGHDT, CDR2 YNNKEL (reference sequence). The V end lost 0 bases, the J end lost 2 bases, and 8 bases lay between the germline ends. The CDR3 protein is CASSQDPGTYNEQFF. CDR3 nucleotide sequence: TGTGCCAGCAGCCAAGATCCAGGGACCTACAATGAGCAGTTCTTC.

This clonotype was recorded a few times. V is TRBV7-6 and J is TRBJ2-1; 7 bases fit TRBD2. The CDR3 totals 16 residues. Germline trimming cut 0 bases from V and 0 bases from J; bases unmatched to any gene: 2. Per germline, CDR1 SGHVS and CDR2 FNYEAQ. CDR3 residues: CASSLAASGSYNEQFF. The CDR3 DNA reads TGTGCCAGCAGCTTAGCCGCTAGCGGCTCCTACAATGAGCAGTTCTTC.

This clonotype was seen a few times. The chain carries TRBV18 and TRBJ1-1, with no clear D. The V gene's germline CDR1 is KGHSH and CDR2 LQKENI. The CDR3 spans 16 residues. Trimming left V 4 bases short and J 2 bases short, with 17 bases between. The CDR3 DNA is TGTGCCAGCTCACTTACAGTCGCCGACCCAAACACTGAAGCTTTCTTT. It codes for CASSLTVADPNTEAFF.

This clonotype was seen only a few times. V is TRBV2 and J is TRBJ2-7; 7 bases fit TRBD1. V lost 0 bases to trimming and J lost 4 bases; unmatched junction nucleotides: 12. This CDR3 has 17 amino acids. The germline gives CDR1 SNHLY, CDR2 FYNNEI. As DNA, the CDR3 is TGTGCCAGCAGTGAAGCATTCGGGACAGTTATGGGGTACGAGCAGTACTTC. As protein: CASSEAFGTVMGYEQYF.

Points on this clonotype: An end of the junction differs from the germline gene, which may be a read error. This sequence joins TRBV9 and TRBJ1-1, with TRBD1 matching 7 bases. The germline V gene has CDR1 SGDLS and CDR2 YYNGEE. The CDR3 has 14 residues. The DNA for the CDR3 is TGTGCCAGCAGCTTGGGGACAGTGAACACTGAAGTTTTCTTT. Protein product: CASSLGTVNTEVFF.

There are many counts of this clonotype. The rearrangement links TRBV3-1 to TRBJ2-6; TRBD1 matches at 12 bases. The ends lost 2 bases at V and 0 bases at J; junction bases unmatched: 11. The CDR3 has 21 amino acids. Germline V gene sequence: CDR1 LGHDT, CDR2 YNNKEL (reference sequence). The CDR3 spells CASSQSGTGGLPVSGANVLTF. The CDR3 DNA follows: TGTGCCAGCAGCCAATCCGGGACAGGGGGCTTACCCGTCTCTGGGGCCAACGTCCTGACTTTC.

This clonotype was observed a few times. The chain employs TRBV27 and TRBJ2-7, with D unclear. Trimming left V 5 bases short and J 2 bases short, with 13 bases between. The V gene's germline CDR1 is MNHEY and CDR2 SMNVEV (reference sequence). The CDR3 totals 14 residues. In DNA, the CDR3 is TGTGCCAGCAGTCCCCCAGACCCTCCCTACGAGCAGTACTTC. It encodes CASSPPDPPYEQYF.

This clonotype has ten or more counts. Here the CDR3 DNA reads TGTGCCAGCAGTTTATGGGGAACCAAAAACATTCAGTACTTC. Translating gives CASSLWGTKNIQYF. V gene TRBV12-3 or TRBV12-4 combines with J gene TRBJ2-4, with no clear D. Trimming pared 2 bases from V and 2 bases from J, leaving 7 bases between. The CDR3 is made up of 14 amino acids.

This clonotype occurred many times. The CDR3 DNA reads as TGTGCCAGCAGCTTAGGGGCGGTAGGGGGCTCTCTGTATGGCTACACCTTC. It specifies CASSLGAVGGSLYGYTF. This rearrangement joins TRBV7-8 to TRBJ1-2, with 7 bases that match TRBD1. Trimming removed 1 base from V and 5 bases from J; junction bases left unmatched: 13. Germline V lookup: CDR1 SGHVS, CDR2 FQNEAQ. This CDR3 has 17 residues. The variable domain in full, completed from reference TRBV7-8 and TRBJ1-2, reads GAGVSQSPRYKVAKRGQDVALRCDPISGHVSLFWYQQALGQGPEFLTYFQNEAQLDKSGLPSDRFFAERPEGSVSTLKIQRTQQEDSAVYLCASSLGAVGGSLYGYTFGSGTRLTVV.

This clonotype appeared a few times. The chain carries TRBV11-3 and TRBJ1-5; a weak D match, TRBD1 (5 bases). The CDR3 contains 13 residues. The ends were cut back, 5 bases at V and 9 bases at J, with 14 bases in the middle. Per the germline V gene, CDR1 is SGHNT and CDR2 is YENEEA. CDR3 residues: CASSPGTGTPQHF. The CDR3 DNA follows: TGTGCCAGCAGCCCTGGGACGGGGACGCCCCAGCATTTT.

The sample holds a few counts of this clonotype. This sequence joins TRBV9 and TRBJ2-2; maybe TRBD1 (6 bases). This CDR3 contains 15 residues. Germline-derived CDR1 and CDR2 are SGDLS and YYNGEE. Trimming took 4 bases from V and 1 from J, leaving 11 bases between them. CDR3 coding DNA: TGTGCCAGCAGCCGACCGGGACAGAACACCGGGGAGCTGTTTTTT. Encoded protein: CASSRPGQNTGELFF.

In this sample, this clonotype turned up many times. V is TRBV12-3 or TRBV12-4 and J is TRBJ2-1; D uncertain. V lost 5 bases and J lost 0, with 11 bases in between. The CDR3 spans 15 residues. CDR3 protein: CASSMPATSYNEQFF. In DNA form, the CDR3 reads TGTGCCAGCAGTATGCCTGCAACCTCCTACAATGAGCAGTTCTTC.

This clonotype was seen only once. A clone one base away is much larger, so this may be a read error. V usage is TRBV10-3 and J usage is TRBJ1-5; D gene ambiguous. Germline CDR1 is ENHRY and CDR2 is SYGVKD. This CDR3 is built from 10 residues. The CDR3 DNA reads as TGTGCCATCAGCTGGCAGCTCCAGCATTTT. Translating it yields CAISWQLQHF.

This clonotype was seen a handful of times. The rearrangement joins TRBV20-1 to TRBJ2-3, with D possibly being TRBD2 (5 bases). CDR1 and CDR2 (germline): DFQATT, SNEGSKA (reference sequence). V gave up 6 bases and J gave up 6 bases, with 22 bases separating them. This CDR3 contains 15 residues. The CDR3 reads CSAPAAPTRRDTQYF. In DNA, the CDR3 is TGCAGTGCCCCAGCGGCACCAACCCGTCGTGATACGCAGTATTTT.

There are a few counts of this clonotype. The CDR3 loop is CASSPGTSGIDEQFF. CDR3 nucleotide sequence: TGTGCCAGCTCACCAGGGACTAGCGGGATCGATGAGCAGTTCTTC. This rearrangement joins TRBV18 to TRBJ2-1; 13 bases are a match to TRBD2. Losses at the gene ends were 2 bases for V and 8 bases for J; bases not matched to a gene: 3. CDR3 length: 15 amino acids. CDR1 KGHSH and CDR2 LQKENI come from the germline V gene.

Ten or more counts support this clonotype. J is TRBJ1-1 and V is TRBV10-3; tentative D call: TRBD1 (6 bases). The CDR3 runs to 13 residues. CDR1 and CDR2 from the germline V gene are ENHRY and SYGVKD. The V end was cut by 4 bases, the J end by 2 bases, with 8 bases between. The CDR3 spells CAISGTVNTEAFF. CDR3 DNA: TGTGCCATCAGTGGGACAGTAAACACTGAAGCTTTCTTT.

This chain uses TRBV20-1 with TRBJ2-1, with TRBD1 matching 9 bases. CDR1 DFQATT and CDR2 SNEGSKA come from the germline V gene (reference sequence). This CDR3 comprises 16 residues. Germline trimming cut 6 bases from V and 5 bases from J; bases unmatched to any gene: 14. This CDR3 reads CSAKTGGGLIDNEQFF. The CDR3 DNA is TGCAGTGCAAAGACAGGGGGTGGTTTAATAGACAATGAGCAGTTCTTC.

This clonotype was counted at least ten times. The CDR3 region is CASSPGGPYQPQHF. CDR3 nucleotides: TGTGCCAGTAGCCCGGGAGGGCCGTATCAGCCCCAGCATTTT. The V gene is TRBV19, the J gene TRBJ1-5; D uncertain. V lost 6 bases to trimming and J lost 5 bases, with 14 bases between them. The germline V gene has CDR1 LNHDA and CDR2 SQIVND (reference sequence). The CDR3 runs 14 residues.

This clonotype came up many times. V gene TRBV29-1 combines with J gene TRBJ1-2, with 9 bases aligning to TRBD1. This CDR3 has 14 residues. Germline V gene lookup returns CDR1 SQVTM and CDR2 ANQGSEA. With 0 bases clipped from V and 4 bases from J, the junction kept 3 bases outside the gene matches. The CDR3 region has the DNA TGCAGCGTTGAAGATGGGACAGGGATCTATGGCTACACCTTC. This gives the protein CSVEDGTGIYGYTF. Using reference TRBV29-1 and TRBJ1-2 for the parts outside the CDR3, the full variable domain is SAVISQKPSRDICQRGTSLTIQCQVDSQVTMMFWYRQQPGQSLTLIATANQGSEATYESGFVIDKFPISRPNLTFSTLTVSNMSPEDSSIYLCSVEDGTGIYGYTFGSGTRLTVV.

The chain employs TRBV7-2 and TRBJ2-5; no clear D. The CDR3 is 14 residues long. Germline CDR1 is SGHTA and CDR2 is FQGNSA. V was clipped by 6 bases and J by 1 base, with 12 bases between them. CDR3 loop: CASSSTASQETQYF. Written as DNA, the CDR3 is TGTGCCAGCAGTTCAACAGCCTCCCAAGAGACCCAGTACTTC.

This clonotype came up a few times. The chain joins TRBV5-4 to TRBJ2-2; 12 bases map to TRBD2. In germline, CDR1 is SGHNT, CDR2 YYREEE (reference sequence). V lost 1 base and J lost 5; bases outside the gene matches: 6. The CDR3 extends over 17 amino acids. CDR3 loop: CASSLLAGGPLTGELFF. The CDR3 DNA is TGTGCCAGCAGCTTGCTAGCGGGAGGGCCGTTAACCGGGGAGCTGTTTTTT.